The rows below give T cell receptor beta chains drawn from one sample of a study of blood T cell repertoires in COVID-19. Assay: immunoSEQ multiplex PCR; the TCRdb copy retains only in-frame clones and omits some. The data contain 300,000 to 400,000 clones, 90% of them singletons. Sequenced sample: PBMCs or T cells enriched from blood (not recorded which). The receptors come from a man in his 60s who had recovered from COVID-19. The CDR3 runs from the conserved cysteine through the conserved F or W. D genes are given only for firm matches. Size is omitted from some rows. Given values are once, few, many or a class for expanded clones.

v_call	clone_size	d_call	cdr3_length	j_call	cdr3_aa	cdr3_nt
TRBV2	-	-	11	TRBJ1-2	CASSEGGGYTF	TGTGCCAGCAGTGAGGGGGGAGGCTACACCTTC
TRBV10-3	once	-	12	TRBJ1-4	CASAATNEKLFF	TGTGCCTCGGCGGCAACTAATGAAAAACTGTTTTTT
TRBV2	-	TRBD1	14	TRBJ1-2	CASTTRQGNYGYTF	TGTGCCAGCACCACAAGACAGGGGAACTATGGCTACACCTTC
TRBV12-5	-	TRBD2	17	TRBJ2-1	CASGLTSGRANYNEQFF	TGTGCTAGTGGTTTGACGAGCGGGAGGGCCAACTACAATGAGCAGTTCTTC
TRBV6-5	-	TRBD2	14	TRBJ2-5	CASRSTGGGETQYF	TGTGCCAGCAGATCAACTGGGGGAGGGGAGACCCAGTACTTC
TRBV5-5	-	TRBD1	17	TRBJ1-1	CASSLVGLGGMNTEAFF	TGTGCCAGCAGCTTGGTAGGGTTAGGGGGCATGAACACTGAAGCTTTCTTT
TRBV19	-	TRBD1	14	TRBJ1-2	CASSEGQGTYGYTF	TGTGCCAGTAGTGAGGGACAGGGAACCTATGGCTACACCTTC
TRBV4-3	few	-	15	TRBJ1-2	CASSPTYGAVYGYTF	TGCGCCAGCAGCCCAACCTATGGAGCTGTCTATGGCTACACCTTC
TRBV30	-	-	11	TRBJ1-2	CAWSRTVGYTF	TGTGCCTGGAGTAGGACAGTTGGCTACACCTTC
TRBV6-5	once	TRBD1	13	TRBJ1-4	CATRTGFREKLFF	TGTGCCACCAGGACAGGGTTTCGAGAAAAACTGTTTTTT
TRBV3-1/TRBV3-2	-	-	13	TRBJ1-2	CASSQVRRDGYTF	TGTGCCAGCAGCCAAGTCCGTCGTGATGGCTACACCTTC
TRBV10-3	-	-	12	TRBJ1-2	CAIKGEGLGYTF	TGTGCCATCAAGGGAGAGGGACTTGGCTACACCTTC
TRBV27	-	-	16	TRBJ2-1	CASSRTTESSYNEQFF	TGTGCCAGCAGCCGAACAACAGAAAGCTCCTACAATGAGCAGTTCTTC
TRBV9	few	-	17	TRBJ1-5	CASSPSGGLGSNQPQHF	TGTGCCAGCAGCCCAAGCGGGGGGCTAGGAAGCAATCAGCCCCAGCATTTT
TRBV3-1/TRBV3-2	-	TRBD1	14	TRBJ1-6	CASSHRQGDSPLHF	TGTGCCAGCAGCCACCGACAGGGTGATTCACCCCTCCACTTT
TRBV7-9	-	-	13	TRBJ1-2	CATIVMANYGYTF	TGTGCCACCATAGTTATGGCTAACTATGGCTACACCTTC
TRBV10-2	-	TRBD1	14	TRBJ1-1	CASSDLQGGTEAFF	TGCGCCAGCAGTGACCTACAGGGGGGGACTGAAGCTTTCTTT
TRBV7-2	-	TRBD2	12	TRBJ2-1	CASTGGGNEQFF	TGTGCCAGCACCGGGGGGGGGAATGAGCAGTTCTTC
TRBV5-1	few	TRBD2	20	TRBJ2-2	CASSLAAAGLAGSNTGELFF	TGCGCCAGCAGCTTGGCGGCCGCCGGACTAGCGGGCTCGAACACCGGGGAGCTGTTTTTT
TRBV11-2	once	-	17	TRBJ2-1	CASSLVWGVSSYNEQFF	TGTGCCAGCAGCCTCGTGTGGGGAGTTAGCTCCTACAATGAGCAGTTCTTC
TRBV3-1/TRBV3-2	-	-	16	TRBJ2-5	CASSQAGLSHQETQYF	TGTGCCAGCAGCCAAGCTGGACTCTCTCACCAAGAGACCCAGTACTTC
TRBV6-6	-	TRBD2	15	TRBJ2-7	CASSYSERGAYEQYF	TGTGCCAGCAGTTACTCGGAGCGGGGCGCCTACGAGCAGTACTTC
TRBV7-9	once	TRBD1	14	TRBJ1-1	CASSLLGQGTEAFF	TGTGCCAGCAGCTTATTAGGACAGGGCACTGAAGCTTTCTTT
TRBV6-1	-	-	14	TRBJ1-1	CASSEHTSNTEAFF	TGTGCCAGCAGTGAACATACTTCGAACACTGAAGCTTTCTTT
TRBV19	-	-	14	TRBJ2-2	CASSINTNTGELFF	TGTGCCAGTAGTATAAACACGAACACCGGGGAGCTGTTTTTT
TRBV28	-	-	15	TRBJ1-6	CASRATGENNSPLHF	TGTGCCAGCAGGGCGACGGGGGAAAATAATTCACCCCTCCACTTT
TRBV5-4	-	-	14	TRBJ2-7	CASSPPDSRYEQYF	TGTGCCAGCAGCCCTCCGGACTCGCGCTACGAGCAGTACTTC
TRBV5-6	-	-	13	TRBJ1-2	CASSLPGFWGYTF	TGTGCCAGCAGCTTGCCCGGGTTTTGGGGCTACACCTTC
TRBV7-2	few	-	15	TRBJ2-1	CASGSGDSAYNEQFF	TGTGCCAGCGGTTCGGGTGACTCAGCCTACAATGAGCAGTTCTTC
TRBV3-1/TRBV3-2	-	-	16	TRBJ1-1	CASSQTFGVMNTEAFF	TGTGCCAGCAGCCAAACCTTCGGGGTCATGAACACTGAAGCTTTCTTT
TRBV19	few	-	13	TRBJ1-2	CASSRGPEWGYTF	TGTGCCAGTAGTAGGGGGCCAGAGTGGGGCTACACCTTC
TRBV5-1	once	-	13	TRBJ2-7	CASSLLGLDEQYF	TGCGCCAGCAGCTTACTAGGTCTTGACGAGCAGTACTTC
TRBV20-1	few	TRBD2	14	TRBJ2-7	CSASERGTSYEQYF	TGCAGTGCTAGTGAGCGGGGTACATCCTACGAGCAGTACTTC
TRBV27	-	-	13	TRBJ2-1	CASSLLQGSEQFF	TGTGCCAGCAGTTTACTACAGGGAAGTGAGCAGTTCTTC
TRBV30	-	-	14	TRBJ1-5	CAWSSGNSNQPQHF	TGTGCCTGGAGTTCGGGAAATAGCAATCAGCCCCAGCATTTT
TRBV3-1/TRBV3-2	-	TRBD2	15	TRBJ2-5	CASSQTGGAQETQYF	TGTGCCAGCAGCCAAACCGGGGGGGCTCAAGAGACCCAGTACTTC
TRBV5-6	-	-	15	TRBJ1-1	CASSLPQGLNTEAFF	TGTGCCAGCAGCTTGCCGCAGGGCTTGAACACTGAAGCTTTCTTT
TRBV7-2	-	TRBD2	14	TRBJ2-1	CASSSGLAGDEQFF	TGTGCCAGCAGCTCGGGACTAGCGGGGGATGAGCAGTTCTTC
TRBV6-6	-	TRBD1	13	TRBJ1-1	CASRDRAGTEAFF	TGTGCCAGCAGGGACAGGGCGGGAACTGAAGCTTTCTTT
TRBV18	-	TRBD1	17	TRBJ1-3	CASSPPGQASSGNTIYF	TGTGCCAGCTCACCACCTGGACAGGCGAGCTCTGGAAACACCATATATTTT
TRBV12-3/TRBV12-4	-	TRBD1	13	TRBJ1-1	CASSLGQGREAFF	TGTGCCAGCAGCCTTGGACAGGGCAGGGAAGCTTTCTTT
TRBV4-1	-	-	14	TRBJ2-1	CASSHHPSGPEQFF	TGCGCCAGCAGCCATCACCCAAGCGGGCCTGAGCAGTTCTTC
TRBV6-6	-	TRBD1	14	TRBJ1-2	CASSTTTGDYGYTF	TGTGCCAGCAGTACGACAACAGGGGACTATGGCTACACCTTC
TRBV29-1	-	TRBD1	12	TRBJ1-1	CSVSGTARDAFF	TGCAGCGTTTCCGGGACAGCCCGTGATGCTTTCTTT
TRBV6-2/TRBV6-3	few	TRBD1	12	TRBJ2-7	CASSSTGIEQYF	TGTGCCAGCAGTTCGACAGGGATCGAGCAGTACTTC